Listed below are T cell receptor beta chains from one sample, sequenced in a study of lymphopenia after photon versus proton radiotherapy. Sequencing used immunoSEQ multiplex PCR; TCRdb keeps in-frame clones, though not all of them. The table has roughly 64,000 clones, around 90% seen once. Here the sequenced sample was peripheral blood, taken from a patient treated with proton-based radiotherapy. All receptors come from a man of 80 years or more with esophageal cancer. The CDR3 runs from the conserved cysteine through the conserved F or W. A D gene is named only where the DNA matches it firmly. Only some rows state a clone size, as once, few, many or a class for expanded clones.

CDR3 DNA: TGTGCCAGTAGTTTATGGGGGACGGAGAACACTGAAGCTTTCTTT
CDR3 protein: CASSLWGTENTEAFF
clone size: .
V gene: TRBV19
D gene: .
J gene: TRBJ1-1

CDR3 DNA: TGCGCCAGCAGCTTGCAAAGCGGGGAGAATGAGCAGTTCTTC
CDR3 protein: CASSLQSGENEQFF
clone size: .
V gene: TRBV5-1
D gene: TRBD2
J gene: TRBJ2-1

CDR3 DNA: TGTGCCAGCAGCTTGATCTCCGGCCGCGTAAACACAGATACGCAGTATTTT
CDR3 protein: CASSLISGRVNTDTQYF
clone size: once
V gene: TRBV5-6
D gene: .
J gene: TRBJ2-3

CDR3 DNA: TGTGCCAGCAGCATATCCAGGGGATTTGGCACAGATACGCAGTATTTT
CDR3 protein: CASSISRGFGTDTQYF
clone size: .
V gene: TRBV5-6
D gene: .
J gene: TRBJ2-3

CDR3 DNA: TGTGCCAGCAGGGGGGTTATGAACACTGAAGCTTTCTTT
CDR3 protein: CASRGVMNTEAFF
clone size: .
V gene: TRBV27
D gene: .
J gene: TRBJ1-1

CDR3 DNA: TGTGCCAGCAGTAACTTACAGGGAATAGCTGAAGCTTTCTTT
CDR3 protein: CASSNLQGIAEAFF
clone size: .
V gene: TRBV5-5
D gene: .
J gene: TRBJ1-1

CDR3 DNA: TGTGCCAGCAGCTCCACGACTAGCGGGGGGCCGGTCCAGTACTTC
CDR3 protein: CASSSTTSGGPVQYF
clone size: .
V gene: TRBV7-9
D gene: TRBD2
J gene: TRBJ2-5

CDR3 DNA: TGTGCCAGCAGCTTAGGTATAGGGGGTAGTAATTCACCCCTCCACTTT
CDR3 protein: CASSLGIGGSNSPLHF
clone size: once
V gene: TRBV7-2
D gene: .
J gene: TRBJ1-6

CDR3 DNA: TGTGCCAGCAGCCAAGATCTCGAGGGAATCTATGGCTACACCTTC
CDR3 protein: CASSQDLEGIYGYTF
clone size: .
V gene: TRBV14
D gene: .
J gene: TRBJ1-2

CDR3 DNA: TGTGCCAGCAGCCTCTCACGGGGGGGCTCTGGCGGGGAGCTGTTTTTT
CDR3 protein: CASSLSRGGSGGELFF
clone size: .
V gene: TRBV5-4
D gene: TRBD2
J gene: TRBJ2-2

CDR3 DNA: TGTGCCACCGGGGACAGTACGAACACTGAAGCTTTCTTT
CDR3 protein: CATGDSTNTEAFF
clone size: .
V gene: TRBV5-8
D gene: TRBD1
J gene: TRBJ1-1

CDR3 DNA: TGTGCCTGTGAGACGGCCTACGAGCAGTACTTC
CDR3 protein: CACETAYEQYF
clone size: .
V gene: TRBV30
D gene: .
J gene: TRBJ2-7